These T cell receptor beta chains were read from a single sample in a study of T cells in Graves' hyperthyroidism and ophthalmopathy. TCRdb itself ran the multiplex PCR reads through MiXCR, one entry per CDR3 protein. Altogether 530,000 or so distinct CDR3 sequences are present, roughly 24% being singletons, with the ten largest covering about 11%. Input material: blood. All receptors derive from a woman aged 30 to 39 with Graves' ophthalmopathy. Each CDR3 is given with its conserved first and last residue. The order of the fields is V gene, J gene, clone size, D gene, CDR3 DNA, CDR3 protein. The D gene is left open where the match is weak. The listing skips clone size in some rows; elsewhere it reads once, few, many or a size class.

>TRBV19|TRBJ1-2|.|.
TGTGCCAGTACCGACGACTGGGGAGGCTACACCTTC
CASTDDWGGYTF
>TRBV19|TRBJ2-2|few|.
TGTGCCAGTACCACGCACAGGGACACCGGGGAGCTGTTTTTT
CASTTHRDTGELFF
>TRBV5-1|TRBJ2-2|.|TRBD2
TGCGCCAGCAGCACGGGACTAGCGGGAGTCGGGGAGCTGTTTTTT
CASSTGLAGVGELFF
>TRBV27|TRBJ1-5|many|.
TGTGCCAGCGATAACAGCGGGAATAGCAATCAGCCCCAGCATTTT
CASDNSGNSNQPQHF
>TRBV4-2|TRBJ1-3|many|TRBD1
TGTGCCAGCAGCCAAGAGGGACAGACTGGAAACACCATATATTTT
CASSQEGQTGNTIYF
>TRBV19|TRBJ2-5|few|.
TGTGCCAGTGGGGGTACCATCCTGGCGACCCAGTACTTC
CASGGTILATQYF
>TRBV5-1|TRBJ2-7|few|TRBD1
TGCGCCAGCAGCTTGGATGGACAGGGGACCTACGAGCAGTACTTC
CASSLDGQGTYEQYF
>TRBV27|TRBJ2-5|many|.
TGTGCCAGCAGTCTCTCAGGAGAGACCCAGTACTTC
CASSLSGETQYF
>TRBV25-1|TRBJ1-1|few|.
TGTGCCAGCAGTGACCCGGGAAAGGGGGAAGCTTTCTTT
CASSDPGKGEAFF
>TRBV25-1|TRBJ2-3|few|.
TGTGCCAGCAGTTATAGGGGAGGAGGGGGTAGCACAGATACGCAGTATTTT
CASSYRGGGGSTDTQYF
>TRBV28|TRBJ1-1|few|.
TGTGCCAGCAGTTTTTCCCAGCGGACTGAAGCTTTCTTT
CASSFSQRTEAFF
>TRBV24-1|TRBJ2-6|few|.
TGTGCCACCCAAGACAGTGCGAAGGCCAACGTCCTGACTTTC
CATQDSAKANVLTF
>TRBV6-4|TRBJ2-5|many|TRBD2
TGTGCCAGCCTCGTTAGCGGGGGGGCACAAGAGACCCAGTACTTC
CASLVSGGAQETQYF
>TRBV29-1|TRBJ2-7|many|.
TGCAGCGTTCGGACAGCGACCTACGAGCAGTACTTC
CSVRTATYEQYF
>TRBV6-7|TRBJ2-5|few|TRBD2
TGTGCCAGCAGTCCGACGGGCCGCGGGGGGAATAAAGAGACCCAGTACTTC
CASSPTGRGGNKETQYF
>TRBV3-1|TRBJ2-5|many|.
TGTGCCAGCGGGGACCCCCAAGAGACCCAGTACTTC
CASGDPQETQYF
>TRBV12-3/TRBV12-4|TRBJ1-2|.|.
TGTGCCAGCAGTCGAGGGGGAGGCGGCGGCTACACCTTC
CASSRGGGGGYTF
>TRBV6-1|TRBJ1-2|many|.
TGTGCCAGCACCCCCGGGACGAACTATGGCTACACCTTC
CASTPGTNYGYTF
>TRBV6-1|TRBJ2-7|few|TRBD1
TGTGCCAGCAGTGTGCCAGAGGGGGCGGACGATCAGTACTTC
CASSVPEGADDQYF
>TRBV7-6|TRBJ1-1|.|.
TGTGCCAGCAGCCCAGCTGCGGGCACTGAAGCTTTCTTT
CASSPAAGTEAFF
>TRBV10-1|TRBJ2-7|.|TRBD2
TGCGCCAGCAGTGAGTCGACTAGCGGGAGTAGATACTTC
CASSESTSGSRYF
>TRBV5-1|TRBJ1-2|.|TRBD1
TGCGCCAGCAGCTTGGCGGCAGGGGGTGACTATGGCTACACCTTC
CASSLAAGGDYGYTF
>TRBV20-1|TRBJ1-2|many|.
TGCAGTGCTAGAGATCCAGCAATAGATGGCTACACCTTC
CSARDPAIDGYTF
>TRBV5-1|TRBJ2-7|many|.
TGCGCCAGCAGCCCCTCCCGGGACATTGCCTACGAGCAGTACTTC
CASSPSRDIAYEQYF
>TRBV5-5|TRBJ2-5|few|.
TGTGCCAGCAGTGCAGGGGCCTCGATAGAGACCCAGTACTTC
CASSAGASIETQYF
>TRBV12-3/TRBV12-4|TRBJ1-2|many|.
TGTGCCAGCAGCCGAGCTGGGGGGGGCGATGGCTACACCTTC
CASSRAGGGDGYTF
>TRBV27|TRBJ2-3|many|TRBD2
TGTGCCAGCAGTTCCGTGGTAGCGGGGATATCATCTAGCACAGATACGCAGTATTTT
CASSSVVAGISSSTDTQYF
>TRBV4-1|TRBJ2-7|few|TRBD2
TGCGCCAGCAGCCAGACGACTAGCGGGGGGCCCACCCCCCACGAGCAGTACTTC
CASSQTTSGGPTPHEQYF
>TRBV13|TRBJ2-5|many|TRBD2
TGTGCCAGCAGCACGAGGGACTATCTACAAGAGACCCAGTACTTC
CASSTRDYLQETQYF
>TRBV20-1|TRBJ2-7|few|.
TGCAGTGCTAGAGACCCCCTAGCTGAGCAGTACTTC
CSARDPLAEQYF
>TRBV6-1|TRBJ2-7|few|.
TGTGCCAGCTTGGACAAATACTCCTACGAGCAGTACTTC
CASLDKYSYEQYF
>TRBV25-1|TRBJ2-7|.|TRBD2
TGTGCCAGCAGCCTAGCGGGACGGACTCCCTACGAGCAGTACTTC
CASSLAGRTPYEQYF
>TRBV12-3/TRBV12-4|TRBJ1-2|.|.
TGTGCCAGCAGTTACACAGGGACCTATGGCTACACCTTC
CASSYTGTYGYTF
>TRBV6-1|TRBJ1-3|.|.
TGTGCCGGCGGGACTTACCCTGGAAACACCATATATTTT
CAGGTYPGNTIYF
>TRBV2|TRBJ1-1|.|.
.
CASSDTAGAYEQYFGPGTEAFF